The 2 T cell receptor beta chains in this list originate from one sample, sequenced in a study of blood T cell repertoires in COVID-19. Generated by immunoSEQ multiplex PCR, the TCRdb table keeps only in-frame clones and is missing some. Among 150,000 or so clones listed, 75% to 80% were seen once. The material sequenced was PBMCs or T cells enriched from blood (not recorded which). All receptors derive from a woman aged 45-59 years who had recovered from COVID-19.

This clone was counted a few times. V gene TRBV3-1 (or the pseudogene TRBV3-2) combines with J gene TRBJ2-3, with D possibly matching TRBD2 (5 bases). V was clipped by 1 base and J by 6 bases, with 8 bases between them. This CDR3 is built from 13 residues. From germline, CDR1 is LGHDT and CDR2 YNNKEL (reference sequence). CDR3 sequence reads: CASSQGTFDTQYF. As DNA, the CDR3 is TGTGCCAGCAGCCAAGGGACTTTTGATACGCAGTATTTT.

This clone was recorded at least ten times. The CDR3 DNA reads as TGTGCCAGCAGCCACTCGGGACTAGCGGAGGACACCGGGGAGCTGTTTTTT. Its protein is CASSHSGLAEDTGELFF. V usage is TRBV3-1 (or the pseudogene TRBV3-2) and J usage is TRBJ2-2; 11 bases line up with TRBD2. Trimming removed 3 bases from V and 3 bases from J; junction bases left unmatched: 6. The CDR3 spans 17 residues. Germline CDR1 is LGHDT and CDR2 is YNNKEL (reference sequence).